These 26 T cell receptor beta chains came from one sample sequenced in a study of cytomegalovirus exposure and HLA in healthy donors. PCR primers comprised 60 Vbeta and 13 Jbeta primers. Clones were sequenced by immunoSEQ multiplex PCR, and TCRdb holds only the in-frame ones, with some missing. This table holds around 62,000 clones, 78% found once. Sequencing was done on a sample of PBMCs. The receptors derive from a man aged 40-50 years in good health and CMV-seronegative.

J is TRBJ2-5 and V is TRBV7-9; TRBD2 agrees at 8 bases. Germline V CDR1 and CDR2: SEHNR, FQNEAQ (reference sequence). The CDR3 runs 15 residues. Trimming took 3 bases from V and 5 from J; bases not matched to a gene: 8. CDR3 amino acids: CASSFTSGGGETQYF. CDR3 nucleotide sequence: TGTGCCAGCAGCTTTACTAGCGGAGGGGGGGAGACCCAGTACTTC.

This clone was seen only a few times. The V call is TRBV6-5, the J call TRBJ2-7, with 10 positions matching TRBD2. The CDR3 spans 15 residues. The germline V gene encodes CDR1 MNHEY and CDR2 SVGAGI. V lost 6 bases, J lost 2 bases, and 7 bases stayed unmatched. CDR3 nucleotide sequence: TGTGCCAGCAGGGGTCTTACTAGCGGGGCCTACGAGCAGTACTTC. Translated, it gives CASRGLTSGAYEQYF.

The V call is TRBV7-2, the J call TRBJ2-5; 9 bases align to TRBD2. The end of the DNA is better explained by TRBJ2-7, so the J call may be wrong. The CDR3 extends over 15 amino acids. CDR1 is SGHTA and CDR2 is FQGNSA in the germline V gene. The CDR3 protein is CASSSPSGISYEQYF. DNA of the CDR3: TGTGCCAGCAGCTCTCCTAGCGGGATCTCCTACGAGCAGTACTTC.

The CDR3 reads CASSISGTVDMNTEAFF. CDR3 DNA sequence: TGTGCCAGTAGTATTAGCGGGACAGTAGACATGAACACTGAAGCTTTCTTT. The chain uses TRBV19 and TRBJ1-1, with 7 bases fitting TRBD1. V was pared by 3 bases and J by 0 bases, with 10 bases of the junction left unmatched. This CDR3 has 17 amino acids. Germline V gives CDR1 LNHDA, CDR2 SQIVND (reference sequence).

The rearrangement joins TRBV5-1 to TRBJ2-5; D might be TRBD2 (6 bases). This CDR3 comprises 14 residues. The V gene lost 5 bases and the J gene lost 0 bases, with 11 bases spanning the gap. Germline assignment: CDR1 SGHRS and CDR2 YFSETQ. CDR3 DNA sequence: TGCGCCAGCAGTCATTGGGACTACCAAGAGACCCAGTACTTC. It specifies CASSHWDYQETQYF.

The chain links TRBV7-2 to TRBJ2-3, with TRBD1 as a possible D gene (6 bases). Germline V lookup: CDR1 SGHTA, CDR2 FQGNSA. CDR3 length: 14 amino acids. Trimming cost V 3 bases and J 2 bases, with 9 bases left between them. CDR3 region: CASSFGGLTDTQYF. The CDR3 nucleotides are TGTGCCAGCAGCTTTGGGGGCCTCACAGATACGCAGTATTTT.

The chain employs TRBV11-2 and TRBJ2-3; 8 positions agree with TRBD2. V lost 2 bases to trimming and J lost 5 bases; unmatched junction nucleotides: 6. Germline-derived CDR1 and CDR2 are SGHAT and FQNNGV. This CDR3 comprises 15 residues. The chain's CDR3 is CASSLSRLALDTQYF. The CDR3 nucleotides read TGTGCCAGCAGCTTAAGTCGACTAGCGCTAGATACGCAGTATTTT.

This chain connects TRBV6-5 to TRBJ2-1, with TRBD1 identical over 7 bases. Germline loops: CDR1 MNHEY, CDR2 SVGAGI. V was pared by 2 bases and J by 8 bases, with 12 bases of the junction left unmatched. CDR3 length equals 16 residues. CDR3 DNA: TGTGCCAGCAGTTACCTACGGGACAGTTATGGGGATGAGCAGTTCTTC. The encoded protein is CASSYLRDSYGDEQFF.

The V gene is TRBV7-9, the J gene TRBJ2-1, with D perhaps TRBD1 (6 bases). The germline CDR1 and CDR2 sequences are SEHNR and FQNEAQ (reference sequence). V gave up 4 bases and J gave up 5 bases, with 12 bases separating them. The CDR3 spans 14 residues. The CDR3 reads CASSSGAPDNEQFF. The CDR3 DNA sequence: TGTGCCAGCAGCTCAGGGGCCCCAGACAATGAGCAGTTCTTC.

This clone has just one count. The J gene is TRBJ2-3, the V gene TRBV5-1, with D perhaps matching TRBD1 (6 bases). Germline V gene sequence: CDR1 SGHRS, CDR2 YFSETQ. This CDR3 region has 15 residues. V was cut by 4 bases and J by 0 bases, with 12 bases left in between. The CDR3 protein is CASSRQAPSTDTQYF. CDR3 DNA: TGCGCCAGCAGCAGACAGGCCCCTAGCACAGATACGCAGTATTTT.

The chain joins TRBV6-1 to TRBJ2-1, with D possibly TRBD2 on 5 matching bases. The germline CDR1 and CDR2 sequences are MNHNS and SASEGT. With 4 bases removed from V and 0 bases from J, the gap between germline ends came to 7 bases. The CDR3 loop spans 14 amino acids. The CDR3 DNA follows: TGTGCCAGCAGTGGAGGGAGCTCCTACAATGAGCAGTTCTTC. Protein product: CASSGGSSYNEQFF.

This chain uses TRBV4-2 with TRBJ1-2, with D possibly TRBD1 on 5 matching bases. The V end was cut by 4 bases, the J end by 4 bases, with 22 bases between. Germline assignment: CDR1 LGHNA and CDR2 YNFKEQ. The CDR3 covers 17 residues. CDR3 loop: CASSPRLRQGGIYGYTF. CDR3 DNA sequence: TGTGCCAGCAGCCCCCGATTGAGGCAGGGAGGAATCTATGGCTACACCTTC.

The V gene is TRBV29-1, the J gene TRBJ2-2; TRBD2 matches at 11 bases. CDR1 SQVTM and CDR2 ANQGSEA come from the germline V gene. V shed 4 bases and J 7 bases; nucleotides not matched to a gene: 11. This CDR3 spans 16 amino acids. The CDR3 coding sequence is TGCAGCGTTGGGCCCCTAGCGGGAGGTGGCGGCGGGGAGCTGTTTTTT. Translating gives CSVGPLAGGGGGELFF.

The rearrangement joins TRBV13 to TRBJ2-3; D may be TRBD2 (6 bases). The CDR3 runs 15 residues. The germline CDR1 and CDR2 sequences are PRHDT and FYEKMQ (reference sequence). Trimming took off 4 bases at V and 6 bases at J, with 17 bases between the two ends. CDR3 in amino acids: CASSSGTSAGDTQYF. CDR3 sequence (DNA): TGTGCCAGCAGCTCCGGGACTTCGGCCGGGGATACGCAGTATTTT.

The chain has TRBV7-9 and TRBJ1-1, with D possibly being TRBD1 (6 bases). The germline V and J ends were trimmed by 6 bases and 2 bases, with 13 bases remaining between them. The CDR3 extends over 14 amino acids. Germline V gene data show CDR1 as SEHNR and CDR2 as FQNEAQ (reference sequence). For the CDR3, the DNA is TGTGCCAGCAGGGCCAGGGGTCCCAACACTGAAGCTTTCTTT. This sequence encodes CASRARGPNTEAFF.

This clone was recorded once. The missing conserved phenylalanine or tryptophan at the end of this CDR3 makes a read error likely. The rearrangement links TRBV19 to TRBJ1-5; TRBD1 is a possible D gene (6 bases). CDR3 length equals 17 residues. Per germline, CDR1 LNHDA and CDR2 SQIVND (reference sequence). V was trimmed by 1 base and J by 4 bases, leaving 17 bases between them. The CDR3 sequence: CASSIVSPSGVNQPQHL. In DNA form, the CDR3 reads TGTGCCAGTAGTATAGTCTCCCCTTCAGGGGTGAATCAGCCCCAGCATCTT.

The rearrangement uses TRBV5-1 and TRBJ1-6; 7 bases map to TRBD1. The J segment lost 0 bases and the V segment lost 4 bases, leaving 4 bases of the junction unmatched. Germline loops: CDR1 SGHRS, CDR2 YFSETQ. The CDR3 sequence is 16 residues long. CDR3 sequence: CASSTDRSSYNSPLHF. The CDR3 DNA reads TGCGCCAGCAGCACGGACAGGAGCTCCTATAATTCACCCCTCCACTTT.

This chain connects TRBV19 to TRBJ1-6; possible D gene TRBD1, 5 bases. CDR1 is LNHDA, CDR2 SQIVND, per germline (reference sequence). The CDR3 covers 13 residues. Trimming took off 5 bases at V and 7 bases at J, with 9 bases between the two ends. Written as DNA, the CDR3 is TGTGCCAGTAGTGACAGTAGGAATTCACCCCTCCACTTT. This codes for CASSDSRNSPLHF.

This clone came up once. The chain uses TRBV11-2 and TRBJ1-6, with D perhaps matching TRBD1 (5 bases). V was clipped by 0 bases and J by 15 bases, with 12 bases between them. CDR3 length: 13 residues. Per the germline V gene, CDR1 is SGHAT and CDR2 is FQNNGV. CDR3 residues: CASSLDPGGGLHF. The CDR3 bases are TGTGCCAGCAGCTTAGATCCGGGGGGGGGCCTCCACTTT.

The chain joins TRBV5-1 to TRBJ2-3; 8 nucleotides align to TRBD1. The CDR3 totals 16 residues. J was trimmed by 4 bases and V by 0 bases; bases with no gene match: 7. Germline V gene data show CDR1 as SGHRS and CDR2 as YFSETQ. CDR3 sequence reads: CASSLEAGGRADTQYF. For the CDR3, the DNA is TGCGCCAGCAGCTTGGAGGCAGGGGGCAGGGCAGATACGCAGTATTTT.

CDR3 region: CASSFQTGPDTQYF. DNA for the CDR3: TGTGCCAGCAGTTTTCAGACAGGGCCAGATACGCAGTATTTT. The rearrangement links TRBV27 to TRBJ2-3, with 7 nucleotides matching TRBD1. Trimming removed 3 bases from V and 4 bases from J; junction bases left unmatched: 4. Germline V gives CDR1 MNHEY, CDR2 SMNVEV (reference sequence). This CDR3 spans 14 amino acids.

This clone was observed a single time. The chain carries TRBV7-2 and TRBJ2-3; perhaps TRBD2 as D (5 bases). This CDR3 has 14 residues. CDR1 SGHTA and CDR2 FQGNSA come from the germline V gene. The germline V and J ends were trimmed by 1 base and 3 bases, with 8 bases remaining between them. For the CDR3, the DNA is TGTGCCAGCAGCTTAGTCAGCGGAACAGATACGCAGTATTTT. Translating gives CASSLVSGTDTQYF. The entire variable domain, with the rest obtained from reference TRBV7-2 and TRBJ2-3, is as follows: GAGVSQSPSNKVTEKGKDVELRCDPISGHTALYWYRQSLGQGLEFLIYFQGNSAPDKSGLPSDRFSAERTGGSVSTLTIQRTQQEDSAVYLCASSLVSGTDTQYFGPGTRLTVL.

The V and J genes are TRBV7-3 and TRBJ1-2; no reliable D call. The CDR3 loop spans 12 amino acids. The germline V gene encodes CDR1 SGHTA and CDR2 FQGTGA. With 4 bases removed from V and 2 bases from J, the gap between germline ends came to 5 bases. Here the CDR3 DNA reads TGTGCCAGCAGCTCGGGGAACTATGGCTACACCTTC. Its translation is CASSSGNYGYTF.

J is TRBJ2-5 and V is TRBV10-3; 11 nucleotides match TRBD1. Losses at the gene ends were 6 bases for V and 5 bases for J; bases not matched to a gene: 2. From germline, CDR1 is ENHRY and CDR2 SYGVKD. There are 13 residues in the CDR3. The CDR3 region has the DNA TGTGCCATCAGGGGGACAGGGGGGGAGACCCAGTACTTC. Translation: CAIRGTGGETQYF.

This chain joins TRBV18 and TRBJ2-1; weak D call: TRBD1 (6 bases). V was pared by 2 bases and J by 3 bases, with 17 bases between. The germline gives CDR1 KGHSH, CDR2 LQKENI. This CDR3 region has 17 residues. CDR3 region: CASSPTMSGQLYNEQFF. CDR3 bases: TGTGCCAGCTCACCAACAATGTCGGGACAACTCTACAATGAGCAGTTCTTC.

The gene calls are TRBV6-6 and TRBJ1-2; 9 nucleotides match TRBD1. From germline, CDR1 is MNHNY and CDR2 SVGAGI (reference sequence). V gave up 0 bases and J gave up 6 bases; unmatched junction bases: 5. This CDR3 has 15 amino acids. The CDR3 region has the DNA TGTGCCAGCAGTTACTCGTTACAGGGGGCCAATGGCTACACCTTC. Translating gives CASSYSLQGANGYTF.